The present T cell receptor (beta chain) was sequenced within a study of blood T cells in healthy people across ages. Together with a sample-barcoded 5' primer, a J-beta primer mix was included in a second PCR lasting roughly 6 to 12 cycles. The authors tagged each cDNA molecule using a template-switch adaptor with 12 random nucleotides. One entry per CDR3 protein results from TCRdb running MiXCR on the 5' RACE reads. The sample comprises about a million distinct CDR3 sequences, roughly 51% of which are singletons, and 20% to 25% rests with the top ten. The CDR3 loop spans 15 amino acids. The germline gives CDR1 SGDLS, CDR2 YYNGEE. Between the trimmed V and J ends, which lost 0 bases and 3 bases, there was a span of 12 bases.

The rearrangement joins TRBV9 to TRBJ2-5; D remains ambiguous. Sequencing used blood. The receptor's source is a woman aged 60-75 years in good health. The CDR3 coding sequence is TGTGCCAGCAGCGTAGATCATCTGACGGAAGAGACCCAGTACTTC. It specifies CASSVDHLTEETQYF.